These 27 T cell receptor beta chains were all obtained from the same sample, sequenced in a study of cytomegalovirus exposure and HLA in healthy donors. Vbeta (60) and Jbeta (13) primers were used in the PCR. TCRdb keeps only in-frame clones here, not all; method: immunoSEQ multiplex PCR. This sample has approximately 99,000 clones, with 73% found just once. Specimen: PBMCs. The origin of the receptors is a man in his forties in good health and CMV-seronegative.

V and J are TRBV4-1 and TRBJ2-4; 9 bases match TRBD1. CDR3 size: 18 residues. The junction had 9 bases not matched to a gene; V was cut back by 1 base and J by 2 bases. Germline lookup yields CDR1 MGHRA and CDR2 YSYEKL. CDR3 in amino acids: CASSQVGQGKGTKNIQYF. The CDR3 DNA reads TGCGCCAGCAGCCAAGTCGGACAGGGGAAAGGGACCAAAAACATTCAGTACTTC.

The chain joins TRBV29-1 to TRBJ2-3; 7 bases agree with TRBD2. The CDR3 is 16 amino acids. J gave up 3 bases and V 5 bases, and 14 bases lay outside the gene matches. CDR1 is SQVTM and CDR2 is ANQGSEA in the germline V gene. The CDR3: CSVNPRGRDGTDTQYF. CDR3 in DNA: TGCAGCGTTAACCCCCGGGGGAGGGATGGAACAGATACGCAGTATTTT.

The CDR3 nucleotides read TGTGCCAGTAGTGACAGGGCGAACACTGAAGCTTTCTTT. Translating gives CASSDRANTEAFF. This chain links TRBV19 with TRBJ1-1, with 7 bases matching TRBD1. CDR1 and CDR2 from the germline V gene are LNHDA and SQIVND (reference sequence). With V trimmed by 5 bases and J by 1 base, 1 base remained unmatched. The CDR3 contains 13 residues.

A note on this clone: Since no conserved phenylalanine or tryptophan closes the CDR3, a read error is the likely cause. The limits of the CDR3 on the DNA are not certain, so only TCRdb's listed CDR3 is given. This chain links TRBV6-1 with TRBJ1-4; the listed D gene, TRBD1, was not tested against the DNA. Per germline, CDR1 MNHNS and CDR2 SASEGT. The CDR3 region is 12 residues in length, termini included. This CDR3 reads CASSVPDRRRLV.

The chain employs TRBV12-1 and TRBJ2-7; the D segment call TRBD1 is taken from the table without a DNA check. TRBV12-1 is tagged as a pseudogene. The CDR3 runs 12 residues. CDR3 in amino acids: CASSFVQGEQYF. In nucleotides, the CDR3 is TGTGCCAGCAGCTTTGTCCAGGGCGAGCAGTACTTC.

This sequence joins TRBV19 and TRBJ2-7; the match to TRBD1 covers 9 bases. J lost 7 bases, V lost 6 bases, and 13 bases had no gene match. The CDR3 runs 15 residues. The germline CDR1 and CDR2 sequences are LNHDA and SQIVND (reference sequence). The CDR3 sequence is CASSNFGTGSREQYF. The CDR3, as DNA: TGTGCCAGTAGCAATTTCGGGACAGGGTCTCGGGAGCAGTACTTC.

This chain joins TRBV10-3 and TRBJ1-1; maybe TRBD1 (5 bases). The V end was cut by 3 bases, the J end by 5 bases, with 13 bases between. Germline-derived CDR1 and CDR2 are ENHRY and SYGVKD. There are 14 residues in the CDR3. The CDR3 protein is CAISEGVPATEAFF. The CDR3, as DNA: TGTGCCATCAGTGAAGGGGTCCCGGCGACTGAAGCTTTCTTT.

The rearrangement links TRBV5-1 to TRBJ2-7, with 9 nucleotides matching TRBD2. The germline CDR1 and CDR2 sequences are SGHRS and YFSETQ. The CDR3 covers 14 residues. V lost 2 bases to trimming and J lost 3 bases; unmatched junction nucleotides: 3. CDR3 DNA: TGCGCCAGCAGCTTCGCTAGCGGGGTCTACGAGCAGTACTTC. As protein: CASSFASGVYEQYF. Full variable domain (outside the CDR3, taken from reference TRBV5-1 and TRBJ2-7): KAGVTQTPRYLIKTRGQQVTLSCSPISGHRSVSWYQQTPGQGLQFLFEYFSETQRNKGNFPGRFSGRQFSNSRSEMNVSTLELGDSALYLCASSFASGVYEQYFGPGTRLTVT.

The genes are TRBV18 and TRBJ2-2; the match to TRBD1 covers 7 bases. The trim removed 4 bases at V and 1 base at J, leaving 6 bases unmatched. There are 16 residues in the CDR3. Germline CDR1 reads KGHSH; CDR2 reads LQKENI. CDR3 sequence reads: CASSRSQGMNTGELFF. CDR3 bases: TGTGCCAGCTCACGCTCACAGGGGATGAACACCGGGGAGCTGTTTTTT.

The V and J genes are TRBV18 and TRBJ2-7; possibly TRBD1 for D (8 bases). This CDR3 is 15 amino acids long. In germline, CDR1 is KGHSH, CDR2 LQKENI. V lost 4 bases and J 4 bases, leaving 17 bases between the germline ends. CDR3 loop: CASSLDTGGVYEQYF. In nucleotides, the CDR3 is TGTGCCAGCTCACTGGACACAGGGGGGGTATACGAGCAGTACTTC. Looking up the rest from reference TRBV18 and TRBJ2-7 gives the full variable domain: NAGVMQNPRHLVRRRGQEARLRCSPMKGHSHVYWYRQLPEEGLKFMVYLQKENIIDESGMPKERFSAEFPKEGPSILRIQQVVRGDSAAYFCASSLDTGGVYEQYFGPGTRLTVT.

This chain joins TRBV5-4 and TRBJ2-7, with TRBD1 identical over 7 bases. The ends lost 1 base at V and 2 bases at J; junction bases unmatched: 3. This CDR3 comprises 14 residues. Per the germline V gene, CDR1 is SGHNT and CDR2 is YYREEE (reference sequence). In DNA, the CDR3 is TGTGCCAGCAGCTTGCTGGGACAGACCTACGAGCAGTACTTC. Amino acids: CASSLLGQTYEQYF.

This chain uses TRBV5-6 with TRBJ2-7; the D gene is possibly TRBD1 (5 bases). This CDR3 comprises 11 residues. Germline values: CDR1 SGHDT, CDR2 YYEEEE. Between the trimmed V and J ends, which lost 4 bases and 5 bases, there was a span of 7 bases. The CDR3 region is CASSKGHEQYF. CDR3 bases: TGTGCCAGCAGCAAGGGGCACGAGCAGTACTTC.

The genes are TRBV6-5 and TRBJ2-3; D possibly corresponds to TRBD1 (5 bases). This CDR3 has 14 residues. CDR1 is MNHEY and CDR2 is SVGAGI in the germline V gene. V was clipped by 2 bases and J by 4 bases, with 10 bases between them. In DNA form, the CDR3 reads TGTGCCAGCAGTTACAGGGGTGCCTCAGATACGCAGTATTTT. This encodes CASSYRGASDTQYF.

This clone was recorded a few times. The chain carries TRBV10-1 and TRBJ2-3, with a possible D match to TRBD1 (5 bases). Trimming removed 3 bases at V and 2 bases at J, with 15 bases between. Germline V lookup: CDR1 WNHNN, CDR2 SYGVQD (reference sequence). The CDR3 sequence is 16 residues long. The CDR3 here is CASSDPDTFDTDTQYF. CDR3 sequence (DNA): TGCGCCAGCAGTGACCCGGACACTTTCGACACAGATACGCAGTATTTT.

The chain employs TRBV4-1 and TRBJ1-3; D not resolved. There are 16 residues in the CDR3. With 1 base removed from V and 4 bases from J, the gap between germline ends came to 14 bases. Germline CDR1 MGHRA, CDR2 YSYEKL. The CDR3 region is CASSQVRPAAGNTIYF. CDR3 DNA sequence: TGCGCCAGCAGCCAAGTCAGACCTGCGGCGGGAAACACCATATATTTT.

This rearrangement joins TRBV6-6 to TRBJ1-5; D not resolved. V lost 8 bases and J lost 5, with 13 bases in between. This CDR3 has 13 amino acids. Germline CDR1 and CDR2: MNHNY and SVGAGI (reference sequence). The CDR3 sequence is CASRRVQDQPQHF. The CDR3 bases are TGTGCCAGCCGCCGGGTCCAAGATCAGCCCCAGCATTTT.

This clone occurred a few times. The chain has TRBV7-2 and TRBJ2-5; TRBD1 matches at 10 bases. Germline V lookup: CDR1 SGHTA, CDR2 FQGNSA. V dropped 2 bases and J dropped 9; count of bases not matched to a gene: 12. This CDR3 is built from 16 residues. CDR3 sequence: CASSLLGQGGWKAQYF. CDR3 DNA: TGTGCCAGCAGCTTATTAGGACAGGGGGGTTGGAAGGCCCAGTACTTC.

The chain joins TRBV7-8 to TRBJ1-6; 11 bases map to TRBD1. Germline V gene data show CDR1 as SGHVS and CDR2 as FQNEAQ. The junction had 7 bases not matched to a gene; V was cut back by 6 bases and J by 9 bases. CDR3 size: 15 residues. The CDR3 is CASRQGGQGASPLHF. CDR3 nucleotides: TGTGCCAGCAGACAGGGAGGACAGGGGGCTTCACCCCTCCACTTT.

The chain recombines TRBV4-1 with TRBJ2-7; no clear D gene. V lost 0 bases and J 4 bases, leaving 16 bases between the germline ends. CDR1 and CDR2 (germline): MGHRA, YSYEKL. This CDR3 region has 16 residues. DNA for the CDR3: TGCGCCAGCAGCCAAGATCCCCTTGTCCGTCGGTACGAGCAGTACTTC. Translation gives CASSQDPLVRRYEQYF.

The rearrangement joins TRBV4-3 to TRBJ2-5; TRBD2 aligns across 9 bases. The CDR3 has 18 amino acids. Germline lookup yields CDR1 LGHNA and CDR2 YSLEER. With 2 bases clipped from V and 5 bases from J, the junction kept 15 bases outside the gene matches. The CDR3 bases are TGCGCCAGCAGCCAAAATCCGGCCGGCGGGGGGGCGGCTGAGACCCAGTACTTC. This encodes CASSQNPAGGGAAETQYF.

The chain combines TRBV5-4 with TRBJ1-1, with 8 positions matching TRBD1. This CDR3 is built from 15 residues. J was trimmed by 3 bases and V by 4 bases; bases with no gene match: 8. Germline V gives CDR1 SGHNT, CDR2 YYREEE (reference sequence). This CDR3 reads CASSTGQGGHTEAFF. CDR3 DNA sequence: TGTGCCAGCAGCACCGGACAGGGAGGTCACACTGAAGCTTTCTTT.

The chain uses TRBV4-2 and TRBJ2-7, with 12 bases that match TRBD2. The CDR3 extends over 16 amino acids. The ends lost 2 bases at V and 4 bases at J; junction bases unmatched: 6. Germline CDR1 is LGHNA and CDR2 is YNFKEQ. Here the CDR3 reads CASSQPGTSGLYEQYF. The CDR3 bases are TGTGCCAGCAGCCAACCTGGGACTAGCGGGTTGTACGAGCAGTACTTC.

The chain uses TRBV6-4 and TRBJ2-1; 10 bases are shared with TRBD2. This CDR3 comprises 16 residues. Germline CDR1 MRHNA, CDR2 SNTAGT. The ends lost 3 bases at V and 4 bases at J; junction bases unmatched: 6. In DNA form, the CDR3 reads TGTGCCAGCAGTGAAGAAGCGGGGGGGCCATACAATGAGCAGTTCTTC. It codes for CASSEEAGGPYNEQFF.

This clone was seen just once. V and J are TRBV5-1 and TRBJ1-1; D unclear. This CDR3 contains 17 residues. Trimming shortened V by 0 bases and J by 0 bases, and 15 bases separated the two germline ends. Looked up from germline, CDR1 is SGHRS and CDR2 is YFSETQ. The CDR3 bases are TGCGCCAGCAGCTTGGCCGGAACGGTACTAATGAACACTGAAGCTTTCTTT. It specifies CASSLAGTVLMNTEAFF.

This chain uses TRBV27 with TRBJ1-3; D is unresolved. There are 14 residues in the CDR3. V dropped 8 bases and J dropped 1 base, with 12 bases sitting between them. The V gene's germline CDR1 is MNHEY and CDR2 SMNVEV (reference sequence). The CDR3 protein is CASRQIGSGNTIYF. The DNA for the CDR3 is TGTGCCAGCCGCCAGATCGGGTCTGGAAACACCATATATTTT.

This clone was detected only once. This CDR3 is CASSSSSGIVNEQFF. The CDR3 nucleotides are TGTGCCAGCAGCTCGAGTTCAGGGATCGTCAATGAGCAGTTCTTC. The chain employs TRBV7-2 and TRBJ2-1; D is possibly TRBD1 (5 bases). The CDR3 loop spans 15 amino acids. CDR1 SGHTA and CDR2 FQGNSA come from the germline V gene. The V and J ends lost 4 bases and 6 bases respectively, with 16 bases between them.

The chain recombines TRBV5-1 with TRBJ2-5, with TRBD1 matching 7 bases. CDR1 SGHRS and CDR2 YFSETQ come from the germline V gene. V was clipped by 4 bases and J by 4 bases; unmatched bases: 7. This CDR3 region has 14 residues. The CDR3 region is CASSTGTARETQYF. CDR3 sequence (DNA): TGCGCCAGCAGCACTGGGACAGCTAGAGAGACCCAGTACTTC.